The T cell receptor (beta chain) described here comes from a study of CD8+ T cells in alopecia areata. About the research overall: Among treated patients, oral tofacitinib was administered at 5 to 10 mg twice daily. Affected scalp percentage set treated patients' severity scores. Study outcomes and limitations: On tofacitinib, scalp clonality and expanded CD8+ clones among top 100 fell significantly.

The table lists this clone with a few counts. Its antigen is undetermined. This sample's treatment: oral pan-JAK inhibitor, 5-10 mg twice daily. This CDR3 contains 16 residues. CDR1 and CDR2 from the germline V gene are SNHLY and FYNNEI. V was clipped by 6 bases and J by 4 bases; unmatched bases: 7. Extracted from the samples, RNA was reverse transcribed into cDNA to serve as the sequencing template. The method was immunoSEQ multiplex PCR; TCRdb's version includes in-frame clones alone and lacks a portion of them. The profile shows roughly 98,000 clones, 61% of them singletons. This chain uses TRBV2 with TRBJ2-1; 12 bases are shared with TRBD2. Sequencing used CD8+ T cells sorted from blood, obtained at week 4, from a patient treated with tofacitinib. The receptor was isolated from a human donor with alopecia areata. CDR3 amino acids: CASRARGLAGYNEQFF. For the CDR3, the DNA is TGTGCCAGCAGGGCCCGGGGACTAGCGGGTTACAATGAGCAGTTCTTC.